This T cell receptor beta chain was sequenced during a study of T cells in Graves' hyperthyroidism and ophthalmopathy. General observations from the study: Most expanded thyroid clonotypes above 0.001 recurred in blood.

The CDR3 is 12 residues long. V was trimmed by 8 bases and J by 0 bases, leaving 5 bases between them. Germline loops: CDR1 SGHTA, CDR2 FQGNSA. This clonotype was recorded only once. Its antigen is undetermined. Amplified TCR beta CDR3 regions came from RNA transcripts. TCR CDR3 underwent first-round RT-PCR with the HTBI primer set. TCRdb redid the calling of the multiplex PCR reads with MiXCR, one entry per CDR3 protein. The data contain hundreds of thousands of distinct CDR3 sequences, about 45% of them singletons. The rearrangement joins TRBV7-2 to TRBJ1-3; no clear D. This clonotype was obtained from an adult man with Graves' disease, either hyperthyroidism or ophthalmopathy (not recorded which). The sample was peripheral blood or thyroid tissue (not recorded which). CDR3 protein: CASHSSGNTIYF. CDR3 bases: TGTGCCAGCCATAGCTCTGGAAACACCATATATTTT.